These 13 T cell receptor beta chains share one sample of origin, sequenced in a study of CD8 T cells in Susac syndrome. RNA amounts of roughly 0.5 to 1 ug underwent reverse transcription with random hexamers. TCRdb independently ran MiXCR on the immunoSEQ multiplex PCR reads; one entry per CDR3 protein. This table has about 80,000 distinct CDR3 sequences, 85% to 95% appearing once. The sequencing sample was made of CD4+ T cells from PBMCs. The source is a human donor with Susac syndrome.

The chain employs TRBV6-2 or TRBV6-3 and TRBJ2-1; 7 bases match TRBD2. The V gene's germline CDR1 is MNHEY and CDR2 SVGEGT. J gave up 2 bases and V 0 bases, and 1 base lay outside the gene matches. This CDR3 has 15 amino acids. The CDR3: CASSYSSGTYNEQFF. The CDR3 bases are TGTGCCAGCAGTTACTCCAGCGGGACCTACAATGAGCAGTTCTTC.

This chain uses TRBV27 with TRBJ2-7; tentative D call: TRBD1 (6 bases). The V end was cut by 0 bases, the J end by 9 bases, with 18 bases between. Per germline, CDR1 MNHEY and CDR2 SMNVEV (reference sequence). The CDR3 is 15 residues long. CDR3 nucleotide sequence: TGTGCCAGCAGTTTATCGGAGGACAGTCTTTTGGGGCAGTACTTC. Amino acid sequence: CASSLSEDSLLGQYF.

This chain joins TRBV5-1 and TRBJ2-1; TRBD2 matches at 13 bases. The CDR3 sequence is 15 residues long. Unmatched junction bases numbered 8, after V lost 6 bases and J lost 8 bases. CDR1 is SGHRS and CDR2 is YFSETQ in the germline V gene. The chain's CDR3 is CASTLFGLAGDEQFF. The CDR3, as DNA: TGCGCCAGCACCCTATTTGGACTAGCGGGGGATGAGCAGTTCTTC. Complete variable domain (other parts from reference TRBV5-1 and TRBJ2-1): KAGVTQTPRYLIKTRGQQVTLSCSPISGHRSVSWYQQTPGQGLQFLFEYFSETQRNKGNFPGRFSGRQFSNSRSEMNVSTLELGDSALYLCASTLFGLAGDEQFFGPGTRLTVL.

The V call is TRBV6-6, the J call TRBJ2-7; weak D call: TRBD2 (6 bases). V was trimmed by 10 bases and J by 0 bases, leaving 13 bases between them. Germline V gene lookup returns CDR1 MNHNY and CDR2 SVGAGI (reference sequence). There are 13 residues in the CDR3. The CDR3 region is CAIGRDSSYEQYF. The CDR3 bases are TGTGCCATAGGACGGGACTCCTCCTACGAGCAGTACTTC.

The chain recombines TRBV28 with TRBJ2-7; no clear D. Germline V gene sequence: CDR1 MDHEN, CDR2 SYDVKM. CDR3 length: 11 amino acids. The ends were cut back, 3 bases at V and 5 bases at J, with 5 bases in the middle. The CDR3 DNA reads as TGTGCCAGCAGTTTTTCCCACGAGCAGTACTTC. It specifies CASSFSHEQYF.

The rearrangement uses TRBV7-2 and TRBJ2-2, with 7 bases aligning to TRBD1. Germline CDR1 is SGHTA and CDR2 is FQGNSA. This CDR3 spans 15 amino acids. Trimming cost V 4 bases and J 0 bases; bases outside gene matches: 2. The CDR3 loop reads CASSWQGANTGELFF. CDR3 nucleotide sequence: TGTGCCAGCAGCTGGCAGGGGGCGAACACCGGGGAGCTGTTTTTT.

This clonotype has just one count. The chain recombines TRBV20-1 with TRBJ2-7, with D unclear. Per germline, CDR1 DFQATT and CDR2 SNEGSKA (reference sequence). Trimming removed 4 bases at V and 1 base at J, with 14 bases between. This CDR3 has 14 amino acids. CDR3 region: CSATPSTDSYEQYF. The DNA for the CDR3 is TGCAGTGCTACCCCCTCGACGGATTCCTACGAGCAGTACTTC.

This chain joins TRBV30 and TRBJ2-7; a possible D gene is TRBD2 (5 bases). The CDR3 runs to 11 residues. The V gene lost 2 bases and the J gene lost 3 bases, with 5 bases spanning the gap. Germline V gene data show CDR1 as GTSNPN and CDR2 as SVGIG (reference sequence). For the CDR3, the DNA is TGTGCCTGGAGTCGGGGCTACGAGCAGTACTTC. As protein: CAWSRGYEQYF.

The rearrangement links TRBV12-3 or TRBV12-4 to TRBJ2-6; D remains ambiguous. This CDR3 region has 15 residues. The V and J ends lost 8 bases and 0 bases respectively, with 11 bases between them. The CDR3 DNA reads TGTGCCAGCGGGAAAACCTACTCTGGGGCCAACGTCCTGACTTTC. Its protein is CASGKTYSGANVLTF.

The chain uses TRBV5-4 and TRBJ2-3; D may be TRBD1 or TRBD2 (6 bases each). Germline-derived CDR1 and CDR2 are SGHNT and YYREEE (reference sequence). CDR3 length: 15 amino acids. V lost 4 bases, J lost 0 bases, and 12 bases lay in between. This chain's CDR3 is CASSPWGASTDTQYF. In DNA, the CDR3 is TGTGCCAGCAGCCCGTGGGGGGCAAGCACAGATACGCAGTATTTT.

The V call is TRBV7-6, the J call TRBJ2-5, with D hard to call. The CDR3 spans 14 residues. Trimming cost V 1 base and J 4 bases, with 10 bases left between them. The germline gives CDR1 SGHVS, CDR2 FNYEAQ. The CDR3 region is CASSLVVSGETQYF. CDR3 coding DNA: TGTGCCAGCAGCTTAGTTGTTTCCGGAGAGACCCAGTACTTC.

The chain employs TRBV29-1 and TRBJ2-1, with TRBD2 as a possible D gene (5 bases). The CDR3 has 13 residues. The V gene lost 2 bases and the J gene lost 9 bases, with 14 bases spanning the gap. Germline V gives CDR1 SQVTM, CDR2 ANQGSEA. The DNA of the CDR3 is TGCAGCGTTGAAAGGACTTTGGCTAGTGAGCAGTTCTTC. This gives the protein CSVERTLASEQFF.

The gene calls are TRBV19 and TRBJ1-5, with D possibly matching TRBD1 (5 bases). Germline CDR1 LNHDA, CDR2 SQIVND (reference sequence). The CDR3 spans 16 residues. Trimming stripped 5 bases from V and 4 bases from J, with 18 bases between. The CDR3: CASSLPDSLANQPQHF. In DNA form, the CDR3 reads TGTGCCAGTAGTCTACCCGACAGTCTGGCAAATCAGCCCCAGCATTTT.